The 8 T cell receptor beta chains reported below all come from one sample, sequenced in a study of cytomegalovirus exposure and HLA in healthy donors. 13 Jbeta primers and 60 Vbeta primers were used for the PCR. Profiling relied on immunoSEQ multiplex PCR, and the TCRdb table lists in-frame clones only, not all of them. The sample gives about 160,000 clones, approximately 78% of which show up once; nearly 8.5% is in the top ten. The specimen sequenced was PBMCs. The source is a male donor in good health and CMV-seropositive.

The chain links TRBV6-1 to TRBJ1-2; 8 positions agree with TRBD1. The CDR3 is made up of 13 amino acids. CDR1 is MNHNS and CDR2 is SASEGT in the germline V gene. The ends lost 7 bases at V and 2 bases at J; junction bases unmatched: 3. The DNA of the CDR3 is TGTGCCAGCATGGACAGGGAGAACTATGGCTACACCTTC. Its protein product is CASMDRENYGYTF.

The J gene is TRBJ2-7, the V gene TRBV28; TRBD1 agrees at 8 bases. The ends lost 5 bases at V and 0 bases at J; junction bases unmatched: 6. This CDR3 spans 15 amino acids. Germline V gene lookup returns CDR1 MDHEN and CDR2 SYDVKM. The CDR3 is CASSPVGQDSYEQYF. CDR3 nucleotide sequence: TGTGCCAGCAGTCCTGTGGGACAGGACTCCTACGAGCAGTACTTC.

The genes are TRBV18 and TRBJ2-1; 7 bases fit TRBD1. After removal of 8 bases from V and 2 bases from J, the junction contained 6 bases not matched to a gene. The CDR3 has 14 residues. CDR1 KGHSH and CDR2 LQKENI come from the germline V gene. The CDR3 reads CASTMDRTYNEQFF. The CDR3 nucleotides read TGTGCCAGCACAATGGACAGGACCTACAATGAGCAGTTCTTC.

V usage is TRBV7-9 and J usage is TRBJ1-1; D remains unclear. The CDR3 totals 12 residues. Per germline, CDR1 SEHNR and CDR2 FQNEAQ (reference sequence). Trimming cost V 2 bases and J 6 bases, with 7 bases left between them. The CDR3 loop is CASSLISAEAFF. In nucleotides, the CDR3 is TGTGCCAGCAGCTTAATCTCCGCTGAAGCTTTCTTT.

This rearrangement joins TRBV5-8 to TRBJ2-3; 10 positions agree with TRBD2. The V gene end was trimmed by 2 bases and the J gene end by 1 base; junction bases not matched to a gene: 4. The CDR3 loop spans 16 amino acids. Per germline, CDR1 SGHTS and CDR2 YDEGEE. In nucleotides, the CDR3 is TGTGCCAGCAGCTTTTCCGGGACTAGCGGCACAGATACGCAGTATTTT. Its translation: CASSFSGTSGTDTQYF.

The CDR3 bases are TGCGCCAGCGTGCCGGGACAGGGGTCCCACGAGCAGTACTTC. It is translated as CASVPGQGSHEQYF. The chain is built from TRBV10-2 and TRBJ2-7, with TRBD1 matching over 10 bases. Germline lookup yields CDR1 WSHSY and CDR2 SAAADI. The CDR3 is 14 amino acids. V lost 8 bases to trimming and J lost 5 bases; unmatched junction nucleotides: 9.

The chain is built from TRBV2 and TRBJ2-1; TRBD2 agrees at 8 bases. This CDR3 contains 18 residues. J lost 2 bases, V lost 6 bases, and 15 bases had no gene match. CDR1 SNHLY and CDR2 FYNNEI come from the germline V gene. DNA of the CDR3: TGTGCCAGCAGGAGGGACATGCCGGGACTAGGGGCCTACAATGAGCAGTTCTTC. Translated, it gives CASRRDMPGLGAYNEQFF.

This clone was observed a few times. The chain uses TRBV25-1 and TRBJ2-3, with TRBD2 as a possible D gene (5 bases). The germline CDR1 and CDR2 sequences are MGHDK and SYGVNS. CDR3 length: 14 residues. Trimming removed 2 bases from V and 5 bases from J, with 11 bases in between. The CDR3 reads CASSEKGAGDTQYF. CDR3 nucleotide sequence: TGTGCCAGCAGTGAAAAGGGAGCAGGAGATACGCAGTATTTT.